This TCR beta chain was recorded in a study of molecular identifiers for immune sequencing clone quantification. This clonotype appeared a few times. TCRdb fed the PCR reads into MiXCR, producing one record per CDR3 protein. The repertoire holds approximately 500,000 distinct CDR3 sequences, with about a fifth as singletons. Germline V lookup: CDR1 LGHNA, CDR2 YSLEER. This CDR3 is 15 amino acids long. V was clipped by 0 bases and J by 1 base, with 10 bases between them. The sequence was collected from a human donor in good health. Some libraries in this study had Jurkat cell RNA spiked in. The chain is built from TRBV4-3 and TRBJ2-7; tentatively, D is TRBD1 (6 bases). Source material: naive CD8+ T cells from blood, with Jurkat cell RNA spiked in. Described subset: FACS-sorted CD8+CD4-CCR7+CD45RA+ naive T cells. CDR3 loop: CASSQDRTASYEQYF. The CDR3, as DNA: TGCGCCAGCAGCCAAGATCGGACAGCTTCCTACGAGCAGTACTTC.